This entry is about one T cell receptor (beta chain). Original data processing: From reference gene primer amplification, estimates of nucleated cell counts were derived. The data were produced by immunoSEQ multiplex PCR, yet TCRdb's version contains in-frame clones alone and is incomplete. V and J calls and clone size are those listed in that table; D and trimming were worked out from the DNA. The data contain around 62,000 clones, 88% of them seen just once; the ten biggest clones take up approximately 45%. These data originate in a study of blood T cell repertoires in COVID-19. Background on the study: T cells, B-cell-depleted T cells, or PBMCs supplied cDNA or gDNA.

V was pared by 2 bases and J by 8 bases, with 11 bases between. The CDR3 has 13 residues. CDR1 is LNHDA and CDR2 is SQIVND in the germline V gene (reference sequence). Seattle-derived patients entered the study during active infection and were followed longitudinally. The material sequenced was peripheral blood. This clonotype was obtained from a woman in her sixties with COVID-19, enrolled during active disease. J is TRBJ2-3 and V is TRBV19, with unresolved D. The CDR3 DNA follows: TGTGCCAGTAGTATAAATCCCTACTCTACGCAGTATTTT. As protein: CASSINPYSTQYF. The full variable domain, its missing parts supplied by reference TRBV19 and TRBJ2-3, is DGGITQSPKYLFRKEGQNVTLSCEQNLNHDAMYWYRQDPGQGLRLIYYSQIVNDFQKGDIAEGYSVSREKKESFPLTVTSAQKNPTAFYLCASSINPYSTQYFGPGTRLTVL.